One sample yielded the 2 T cell receptor beta chains listed below, sequenced in a study of identical twins. TCRdb called the 5' RACE reads again in MiXCR, with one record for every CDR3 protein. The sample has roughly 700,000 distinct CDR3 sequences; more than 6.5% are singletons. In addition, the sample was reused for a study of yellow fever vaccine responses in identical twins.

Sequencing was done on a sample of PBMCs. These receptors were taken from a young woman in good health.

The V gene is TRBV6-4, the J gene TRBJ2-3, with 10 positions matching TRBD2. Germline V gene data show CDR1 as MRHNA and CDR2 as SNTAGT. The V segment lost 2 bases and the J segment 4 bases; nucleotides outside the gene matches: 6. CDR3 length equals 16 residues. CDR3 residues: CASSDRSGGASDTQYF. CDR3 in DNA: TGTGCCAGCAGTGACAGAAGCGGGGGGGCCTCAGATACGCAGTATTTT.

V and J are TRBV6-1 and TRBJ1-6; D may be TRBD1 (5 bases). Per the germline V gene, CDR1 is MNHNS and CDR2 is SASEGT. Trimming removed 8 bases at V and 6 bases at J, with 20 bases between. The CDR3 totals 16 residues. This CDR3 is CASRDRSGGSNSPLHF. In DNA, the CDR3 is TGTGCCAGCCGGGACCGGTCGGGGGGGAGTAATTCACCCCTCCACTTT.